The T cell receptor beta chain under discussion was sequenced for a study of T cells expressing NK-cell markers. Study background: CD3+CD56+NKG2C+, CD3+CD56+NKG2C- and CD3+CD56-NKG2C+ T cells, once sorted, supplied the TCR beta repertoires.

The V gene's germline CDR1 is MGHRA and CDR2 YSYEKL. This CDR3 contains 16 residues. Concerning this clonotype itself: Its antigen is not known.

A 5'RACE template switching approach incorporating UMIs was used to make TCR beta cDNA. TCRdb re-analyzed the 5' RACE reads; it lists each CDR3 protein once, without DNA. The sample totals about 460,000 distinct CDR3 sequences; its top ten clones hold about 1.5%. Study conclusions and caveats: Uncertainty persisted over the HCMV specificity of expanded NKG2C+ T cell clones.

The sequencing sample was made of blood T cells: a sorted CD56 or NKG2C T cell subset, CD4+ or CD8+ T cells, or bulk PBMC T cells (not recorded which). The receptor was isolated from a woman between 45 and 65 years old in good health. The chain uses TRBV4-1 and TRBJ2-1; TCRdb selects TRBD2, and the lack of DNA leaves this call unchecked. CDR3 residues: CASSQGRWEAHNEQFF.